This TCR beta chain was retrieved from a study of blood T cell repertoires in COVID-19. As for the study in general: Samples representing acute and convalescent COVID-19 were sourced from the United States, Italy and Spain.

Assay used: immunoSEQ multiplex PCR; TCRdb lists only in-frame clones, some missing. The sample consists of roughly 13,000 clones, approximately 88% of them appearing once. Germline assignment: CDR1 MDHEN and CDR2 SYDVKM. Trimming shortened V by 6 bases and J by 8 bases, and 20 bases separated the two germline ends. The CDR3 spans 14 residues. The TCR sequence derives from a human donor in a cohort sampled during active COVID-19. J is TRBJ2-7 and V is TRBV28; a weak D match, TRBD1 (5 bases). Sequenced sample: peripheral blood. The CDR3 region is CASSFDSARTQQYF. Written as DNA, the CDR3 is TGTGCCAGCAGCTTCGACAGCGCACGGACGCAGCAGTACTTC.